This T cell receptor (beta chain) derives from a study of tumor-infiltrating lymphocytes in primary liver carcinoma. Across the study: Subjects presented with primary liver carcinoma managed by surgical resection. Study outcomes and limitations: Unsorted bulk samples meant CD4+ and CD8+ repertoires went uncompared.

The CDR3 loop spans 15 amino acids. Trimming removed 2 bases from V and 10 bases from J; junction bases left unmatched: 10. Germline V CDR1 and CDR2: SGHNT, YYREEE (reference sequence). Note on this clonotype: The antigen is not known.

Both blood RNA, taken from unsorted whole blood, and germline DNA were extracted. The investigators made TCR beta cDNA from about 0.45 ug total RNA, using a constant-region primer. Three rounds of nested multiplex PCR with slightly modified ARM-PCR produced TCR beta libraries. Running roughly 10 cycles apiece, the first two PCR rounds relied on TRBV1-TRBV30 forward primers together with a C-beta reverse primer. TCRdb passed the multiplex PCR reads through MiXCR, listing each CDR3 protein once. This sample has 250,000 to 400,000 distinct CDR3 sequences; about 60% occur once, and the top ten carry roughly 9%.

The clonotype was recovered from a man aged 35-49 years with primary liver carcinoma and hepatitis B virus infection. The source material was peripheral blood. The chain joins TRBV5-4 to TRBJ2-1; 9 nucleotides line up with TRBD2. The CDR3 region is CASSFEASGISEQFF. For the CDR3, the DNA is TGTGCCAGCAGCTTCGAGGCTAGCGGGATCTCCGAGCAGTTCTTC.